This T cell receptor beta chain is drawn from a study of blood T cell repertoires in COVID-19. Study in general: Sites across the United States, Italy and Spain contributed samples from acute and convalescent COVID-19. From T cells, B-cell-depleted T cells, or PBMCs came the material, which was cDNA or gDNA.

Cohort assignment relied on participant-reported clinical history. The CDR3 runs 14 residues. Germline V CDR1 and CDR2: SGHKS, YYEKEE (reference sequence). V shed 0 bases, J shed 5 bases, and the junction held 3 bases outside the gene matches. Original data processing: The assay estimated nucleated cells by amplifying reference gene primers. Assay used: immunoSEQ multiplex PCR; TCRdb lists only in-frame clones, some missing. The V and J calls and the clone size are those of that table, but D and trimming were determined from the DNA. The table records approximately 290,000 clones, nearly 90% of them present only once.

Input material: PBMCs or T cells enriched from blood (not recorded which). The genes are TRBV5-5 and TRBJ2-7; 9 positions match TRBD1. The sequence was collected from a woman younger than 35 with acute COVID-19. CDR3 loop: CASSLGDRVDEQYF. CDR3 sequence (DNA): TGTGCCAGCAGCTTGGGGGACAGGGTAGACGAGCAGTACTTC.